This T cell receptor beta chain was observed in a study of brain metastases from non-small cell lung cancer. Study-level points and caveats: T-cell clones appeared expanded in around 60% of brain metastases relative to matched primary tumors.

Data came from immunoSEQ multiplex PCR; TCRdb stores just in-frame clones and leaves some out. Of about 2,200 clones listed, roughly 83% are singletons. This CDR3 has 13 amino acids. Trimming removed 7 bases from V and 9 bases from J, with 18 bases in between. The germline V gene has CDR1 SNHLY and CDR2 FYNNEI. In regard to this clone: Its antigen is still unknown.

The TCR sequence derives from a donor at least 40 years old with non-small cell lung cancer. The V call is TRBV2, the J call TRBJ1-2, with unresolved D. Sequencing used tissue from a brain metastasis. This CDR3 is CASTPRAVNSYTF. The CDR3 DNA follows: TGTGCCAGCACTCCGAGGGCGGTCAACAGCTACACCTTC.